Listed below are T cell receptor beta chains from one sample, sequenced in a study of blood T cell repertoires in COVID-19. Clones were read by immunoSEQ multiplex PCR, and TCRdb kept only the in-frame ones, dropping some. In the table there are about 70,000 clones, about four fifths of which are singletons. Sequenced input: peripheral blood. These receptors all come from a human donor in a cohort sampled during active COVID-19. Both conserved end residues are part of each CDR3. A D gene is named only where the DNA matches it firmly. A clone size is listed for some rows: how often the clone was seen (once, few, many), or a class if it is expanded.

>TRBD1|NA|TRBV27|TRBJ2-5|14
TGTGCCAGCAGTTTAAAACAGGGGAGAGAGACCCAGTACTTC
CASSLKQGRETQYF
>TRBD1|NA|TRBV10-2|TRBJ2-2|14
TGCGCCAGCAGTGAGGGACAGGGACCCGGGGAGCTGTTTTTT
CASSEGQGPGELFF
>NA|NA|TRBV5-1|TRBJ1-2|15
TGCGCCAGCAGCTTGGACGGACAGTACACCTTTGGCTACACCTTC
CASSLDGQYTFGYTF
>TRBD1|NA|TRBV10-1|TRBJ2-7|14
TGCGCCAGCAGTGAGTCGGGGGACAGCTACGAGCAGTACTTC
CASSESGDSYEQYF
>NA|NA|TRBV18|TRBJ2-7|12
TGTGCCAGCTCACTTACAGACTACGAGCAGTACTTC
CASSLTDYEQYF
>TRBD1|once|TRBV5-1|TRBJ2-1|14
TGCGCCAGCAGCTCCTCAGGGGGATCTAGGGAGCAGTTCTTC
CASSSSGGSREQFF
>TRBD2|NA|TRBV18|TRBJ2-7|15
TGTGCCAGCTCACCGGCCGGGACTAGCGGGAGGGCGACGTACTTC
CASSPAGTSGRATYF
>NA|NA|TRBV10-2|TRBJ2-6|16
TGCGCCAGCATGGGTCTCGGGGTCTCTGGGGCCAACGTCCTGACTTTC
CASMGLGVSGANVLTF
>TRBD1|NA|TRBV14|TRBJ2-5|16
TGTGCCAGCAGCCGGATGGGACAGTCCCTCCGAGAGACCCAGTACTTC
CASSRMGQSLRETQYF
>NA|few|TRBV7-9|TRBJ2-6|17
TGTGCCAGCAGCCTAGGGGCGGGAAATTCTGGGGCCAACGTCCTGACTTTC
CASSLGAGNSGANVLTF
>NA|NA|TRBV29-1|TRBJ2-7|14
TGCAGCGTTGTATCCCGGACAGCCTCCTACGAGCAGTACTTC
CSVVSRTASYEQYF
>TRBD1|NA|TRBV4-1|TRBJ2-5|15
TGCGCCAGCAGCCGGACCGGGACAGGGGATGGGACCCAGTACTTC
CASSRTGTGDGTQYF
>TRBD2|NA|TRBV27|TRBJ2-7|15
TGTGCCAGCAGTTTATGGGGGGGTCTCTCCTACGAGCAGTACTTC
CASSLWGGLSYEQYF
>TRBD2|NA|TRBV7-9|TRBJ2-7|16
TGTGCCAGCAGCCACCAGGGAGTAGCGGGAAGGTACGAGCAGTACTTC
CASSHQGVAGRYEQYF
>NA|NA|TRBV5-1|TRBJ2-5|16
TGCGCCAGCAGCTTGGGTAGCGCCTCCAACCAAGAGACCCAGTACTTC
CASSLGSASNQETQYF
>TRBD2|few|TRBV6-5|TRBJ2-5|15
TGTGCCAGCAGTTACTCGACCGGGAGGGGGGAGACCCAGTACTTC
CASSYSTGRGETQYF
>NA|NA|TRBV7-8|TRBJ1-1|15
TGTGCCAGCAGCTCCCGGGGAGGGGGGCCTTCTGAAGCTTTCTTT
CASSSRGGGPSEAFF
>NA|NA|TRBV5-1|TRBJ2-5|13
TGCGCCAGCAGCTTGGCCGAGGGCGAGACCCAGTACTTC
CASSLAEGETQYF
>NA|NA|TRBV28|TRBJ2-3|14
TGTGCCAGCAGTTTAACCACCTCTAGTGATACGCAGTATTTT
CASSLTTSSDTQYF
>TRBD1|once|TRBV5-4|TRBJ2-7|15
TGTGCCAGCAGCCCAAGGACAGGGGGAACCTACGAGCAGTACTTC
CASSPRTGGTYEQYF
>NA|NA|TRBV15|TRBJ1-4|15
TGTGCCACCAGCAGAGTGGAGGGAAAGGTTGAAAAACTGTTTTTT
CATSRVEGKVEKLFF
>NA|NA|TRBV29-1|TRBJ2-7|16
TGCAGCGTTTTGATTGGGGGCAAAAACGACGACTACGAGCAGTACTTC
CSVLIGGKNDDYEQYF
>TRBD1|NA|TRBV28|TRBJ1-1|16
TGTGCCAGCAGTTCGGGGGCCGGGACAGGGGGAACTGAAGCTTTCTTT
CASSSGAGTGGTEAFF
>TRBD2|NA|TRBV5-6|TRBJ2-3|16
TGTGCCAGCAGCCTTTTACTAGCGGGAGTATCAGATACGCAGTATTTT
CASSLLLAGVSDTQYF
>TRBD2|NA|TRBV6-4|TRBJ2-1|16
TGTGCCAGCAGTGCACGACTAGCGGGAGGGTACAATGAGCAGTTCTTC
CASSARLAGGYNEQFF
>TRBD1|NA|TRBV27|TRBJ1-2|14
TGTGCCAGCAGTTTCTCACAGGGGGTGGGAGGCTACACCTTC
CASSFSQGVGGYTF
>TRBD1|NA|TRBV24-1|TRBJ1-1|15
TGTGCCACCAGTGAATCCGGGACAGGCGACACTGAAGCTTTCTTT
CATSESGTGDTEAFF
>TRBD1|once|TRBV7-7|TRBJ2-5|15
TGTGCCAGCAGCCCGCGACAGGGGATTTTAGAGACCCAGTACTTC
CASSPRQGILETQYF